Sequencing of this T cell receptor beta chain was carried out in a study of cytomegalovirus exposure and HLA in healthy donors. Broader study findings: High specificity and sensitivity for cytomegalovirus status were reported for the classifier. As a later analysis showed, a missense DCLRE1C variant was linked to trimming of TCR beta V- and J-genes. It was in a later analysis that TCR association rates were seen to vary by HLA locus, highest for DRB1 and lowest for HLA-C.

The ends were cut back, 3 bases at V and 8 bases at J, with 13 bases in the middle. The CDR3 runs to 13 residues. Germline V gene lookup returns CDR1 MGHRA and CDR2 YSYEKL. Comment on this clone: Its cognate antigen is unknown.

The PCR used 60 Vbeta and 13 Jbeta primers. This table comes from immunoSEQ multiplex PCR, and its TCRdb copy is limited to in-frame clones, with some not included. The sample records some 170,000 clones, roughly 79% being singletons. Source material: PBMCs. The V call is TRBV4-1, the J call TRBJ1-1, with D tentatively TRBD1 (5 bases). The TCR originated in a woman under 30 in good health and CMV-seropositive. The CDR3 DNA sequence: TGCGCCAGCAGCCAGGCAGGGTACTCCGAAGCTTTCTTT. Translated: CASSQAGYSEAFF.